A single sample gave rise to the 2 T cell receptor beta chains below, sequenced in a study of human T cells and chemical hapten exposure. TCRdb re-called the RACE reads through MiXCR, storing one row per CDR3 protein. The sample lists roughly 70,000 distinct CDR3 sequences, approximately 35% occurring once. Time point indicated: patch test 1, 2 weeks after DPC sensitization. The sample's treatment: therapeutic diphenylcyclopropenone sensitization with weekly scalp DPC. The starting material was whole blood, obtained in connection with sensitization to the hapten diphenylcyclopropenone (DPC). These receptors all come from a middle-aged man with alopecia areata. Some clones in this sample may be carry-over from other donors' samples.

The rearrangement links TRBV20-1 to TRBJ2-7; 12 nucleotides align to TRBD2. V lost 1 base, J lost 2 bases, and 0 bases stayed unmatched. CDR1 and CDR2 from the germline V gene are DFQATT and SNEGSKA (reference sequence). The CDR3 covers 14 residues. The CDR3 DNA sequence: TGCAGTGCTAGAGGGACTAGCGGGACCTACGAGCAGTACTTC. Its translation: CSARGTSGTYEQYF.

The DNA of the CDR3 is TGTGCCAGCAGACTAGGAGGGGGCACCGGGGAGCTGTTTTTT. This sequence encodes CASRLGGGTGELFF. The genes are TRBV27 and TRBJ2-2; D may be TRBD1 or TRBD2 (6 bases each). Germline CDR1 reads MNHEY; CDR2 reads SMNVEV (reference sequence). There are 14 residues in the CDR3. V lost 6 bases and J lost 4, with 12 bases in between.